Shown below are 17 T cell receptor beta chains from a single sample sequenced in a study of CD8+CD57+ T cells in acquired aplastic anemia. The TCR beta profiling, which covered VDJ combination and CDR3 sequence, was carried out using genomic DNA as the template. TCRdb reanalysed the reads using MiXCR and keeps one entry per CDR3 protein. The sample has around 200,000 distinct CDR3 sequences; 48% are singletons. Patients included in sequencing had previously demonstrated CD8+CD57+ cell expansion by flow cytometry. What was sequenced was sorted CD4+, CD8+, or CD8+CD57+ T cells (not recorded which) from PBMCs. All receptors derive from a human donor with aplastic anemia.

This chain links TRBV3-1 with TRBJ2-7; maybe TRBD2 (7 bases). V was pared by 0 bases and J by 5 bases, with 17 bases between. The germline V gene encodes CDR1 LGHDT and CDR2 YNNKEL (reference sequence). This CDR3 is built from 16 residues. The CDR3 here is CASSQDPRGGPHEQYF. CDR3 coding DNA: TGTGCCAGCAGCCAAGATCCTAGGGGGGGCCCCCACGAGCAGTACTTC.

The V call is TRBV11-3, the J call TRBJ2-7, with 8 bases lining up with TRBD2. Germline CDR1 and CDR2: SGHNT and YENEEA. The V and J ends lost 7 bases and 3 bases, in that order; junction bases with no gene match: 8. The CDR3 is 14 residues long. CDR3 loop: CASTLPGLGYEQYF. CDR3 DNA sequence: TGTGCCAGCACCCTCCCGGGACTAGGCTACGAGCAGTACTTC.

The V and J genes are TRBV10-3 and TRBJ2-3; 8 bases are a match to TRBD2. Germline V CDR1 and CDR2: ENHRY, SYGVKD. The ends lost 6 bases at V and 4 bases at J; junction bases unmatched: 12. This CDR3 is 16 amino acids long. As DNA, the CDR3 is TGTGCCATCAGAGGGGGGCCGGGACTAGGCCCAGATACGCAGTATTTT. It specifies CAIRGGPGLGPDTQYF.

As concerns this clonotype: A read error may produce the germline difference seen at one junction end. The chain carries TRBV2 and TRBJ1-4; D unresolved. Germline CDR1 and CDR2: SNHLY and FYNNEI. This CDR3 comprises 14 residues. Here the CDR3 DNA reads TGTGCCAGCAGTGAGGCGGTCTATAATGAAAGACTGTTTTTT. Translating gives CASSEAVYNERLFF. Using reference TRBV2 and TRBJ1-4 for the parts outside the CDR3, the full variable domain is EPEVTQTPSHQVTQMGQEVILRCVPISNHLYFYWYRQILGQKVEFLVSFYNNEISEKSEIFDDQFSVERPDGSNFTLKIRSTKLEDSAMYFCASSEAVYNERLFFGSGTQLSVL.

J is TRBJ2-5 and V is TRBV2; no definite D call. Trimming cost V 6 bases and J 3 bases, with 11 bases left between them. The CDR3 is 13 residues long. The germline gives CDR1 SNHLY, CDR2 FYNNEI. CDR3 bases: TGTGCCAGCAGCGGAACGGTTAAAGAGACCCAGTACTTC. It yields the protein CASSGTVKETQYF.

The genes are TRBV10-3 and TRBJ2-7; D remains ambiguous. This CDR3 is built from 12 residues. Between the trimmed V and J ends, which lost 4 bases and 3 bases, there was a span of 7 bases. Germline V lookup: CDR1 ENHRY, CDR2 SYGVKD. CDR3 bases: TGTGCCATCAGTGGGTCAGGCTACGAGCAGTACTTC. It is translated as CAISGSGYEQYF.

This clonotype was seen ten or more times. The CDR3 loop is CAIEASGGGSGNTIYF. The CDR3 nucleotides are TGTGCCATCGAAGCGTCAGGGGGCGGCTCTGGAAACACCATATATTTT. The chain combines TRBV10-3 with TRBJ1-3; 8 positions agree with TRBD1. Germline trimming cut 8 bases from V and 0 bases from J; bases unmatched to any gene: 9. CDR1 and CDR2 from the germline V gene are ENHRY and SYGVKD. CDR3 length equals 16 residues.

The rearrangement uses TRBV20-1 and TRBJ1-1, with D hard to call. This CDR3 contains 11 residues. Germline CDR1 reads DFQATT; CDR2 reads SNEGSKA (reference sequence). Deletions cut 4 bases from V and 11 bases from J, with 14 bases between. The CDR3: CSATRESGAFF. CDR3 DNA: TGCAGTGCTACCCGGGAATCGGGTGCTTTCTTT.

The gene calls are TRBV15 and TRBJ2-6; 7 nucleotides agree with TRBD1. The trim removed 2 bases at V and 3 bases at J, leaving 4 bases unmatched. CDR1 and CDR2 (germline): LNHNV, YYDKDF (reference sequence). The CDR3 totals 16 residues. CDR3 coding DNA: TGTGCCACCAGCAGATCCTGGACAGGTGGGGCCAACGTCCTGACTTTC. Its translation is CATSRSWTGGANVLTF.

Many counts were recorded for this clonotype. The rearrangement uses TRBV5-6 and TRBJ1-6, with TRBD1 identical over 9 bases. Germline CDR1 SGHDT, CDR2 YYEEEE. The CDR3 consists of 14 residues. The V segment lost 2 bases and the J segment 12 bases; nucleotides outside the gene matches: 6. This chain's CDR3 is CASSLGDRVEPLHF. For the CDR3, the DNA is TGTGCCAGCAGCTTAGGGGACAGGGTCGAACCCCTCCACTTT.

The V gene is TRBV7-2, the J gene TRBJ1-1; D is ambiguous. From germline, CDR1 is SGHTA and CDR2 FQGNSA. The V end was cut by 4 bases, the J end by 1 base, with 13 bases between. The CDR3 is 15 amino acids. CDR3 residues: CASSYYVVGNTEAFF. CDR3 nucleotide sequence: TGTGCCAGCAGCTACTATGTTGTGGGGAACACTGAAGCTTTCTTT.

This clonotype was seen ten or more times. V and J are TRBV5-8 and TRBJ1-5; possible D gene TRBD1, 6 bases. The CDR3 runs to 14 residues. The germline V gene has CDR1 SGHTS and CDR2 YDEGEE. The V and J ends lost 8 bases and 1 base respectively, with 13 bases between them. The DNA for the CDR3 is TGTGCCAGTGCTACAGGGAACAGCAATCAGCCCCAGCATTTT. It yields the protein CASATGNSNQPQHF.

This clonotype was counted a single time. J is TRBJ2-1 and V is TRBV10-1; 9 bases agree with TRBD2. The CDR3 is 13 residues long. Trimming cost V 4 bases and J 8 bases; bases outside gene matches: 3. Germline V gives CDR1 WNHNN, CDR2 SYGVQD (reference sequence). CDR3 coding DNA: TGCGCCAGCAGTGGGGGACTAGCAGATGAGCAGTTCTTC. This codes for CASSGGLADEQFF.

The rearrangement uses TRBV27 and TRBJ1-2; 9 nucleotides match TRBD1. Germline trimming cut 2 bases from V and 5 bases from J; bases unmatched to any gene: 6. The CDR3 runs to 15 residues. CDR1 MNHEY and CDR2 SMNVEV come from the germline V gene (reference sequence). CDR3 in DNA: TGTGCCAGCAGTTTAGCCCCGGGACAGGGATATGGCTACACCTTC. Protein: CASSLAPGQGYGYTF.

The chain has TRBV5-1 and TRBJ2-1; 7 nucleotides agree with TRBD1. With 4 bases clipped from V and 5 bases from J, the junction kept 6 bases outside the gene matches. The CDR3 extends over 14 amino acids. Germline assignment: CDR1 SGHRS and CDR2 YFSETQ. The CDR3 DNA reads TGCGCCAGCAGCCCAGGACAGGTGAACAATGAGCAGTTCTTC. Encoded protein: CASSPGQVNNEQFF.

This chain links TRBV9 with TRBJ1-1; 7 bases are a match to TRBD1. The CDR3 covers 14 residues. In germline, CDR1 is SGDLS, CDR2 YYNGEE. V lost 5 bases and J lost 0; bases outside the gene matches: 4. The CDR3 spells CASSRQGLNTEAFF. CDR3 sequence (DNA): TGTGCCAGCAGTCGACAGGGACTGAACACTGAAGCTTTCTTT.

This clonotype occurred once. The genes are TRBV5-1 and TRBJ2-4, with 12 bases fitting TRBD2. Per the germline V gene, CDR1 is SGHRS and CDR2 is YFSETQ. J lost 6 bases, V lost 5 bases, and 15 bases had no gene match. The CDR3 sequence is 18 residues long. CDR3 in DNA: TGCGCCAGCAGAAACCCACTAGCGGGGGGATTTTATGGAAACATTCAGTACTTC. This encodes CASRNPLAGGFYGNIQYF.